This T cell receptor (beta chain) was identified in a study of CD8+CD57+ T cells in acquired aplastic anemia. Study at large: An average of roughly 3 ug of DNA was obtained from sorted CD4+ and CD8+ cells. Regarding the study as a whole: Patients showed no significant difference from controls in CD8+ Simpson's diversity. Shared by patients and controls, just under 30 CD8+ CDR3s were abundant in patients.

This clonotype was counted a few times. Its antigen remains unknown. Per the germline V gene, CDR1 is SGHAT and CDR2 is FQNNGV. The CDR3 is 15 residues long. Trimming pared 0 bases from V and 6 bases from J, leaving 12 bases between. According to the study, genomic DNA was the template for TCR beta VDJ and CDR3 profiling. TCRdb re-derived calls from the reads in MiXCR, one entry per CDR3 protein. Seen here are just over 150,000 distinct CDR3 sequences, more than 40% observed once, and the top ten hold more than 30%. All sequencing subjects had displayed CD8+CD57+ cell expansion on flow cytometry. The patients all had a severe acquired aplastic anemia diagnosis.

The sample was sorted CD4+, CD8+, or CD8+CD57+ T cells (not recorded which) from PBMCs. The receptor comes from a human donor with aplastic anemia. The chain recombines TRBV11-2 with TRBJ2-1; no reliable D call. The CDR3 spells CASSLDPGSSNEQFF. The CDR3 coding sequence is TGTGCCAGCAGCTTAGATCCGGGCAGTTCCAATGAGCAGTTCTTC.